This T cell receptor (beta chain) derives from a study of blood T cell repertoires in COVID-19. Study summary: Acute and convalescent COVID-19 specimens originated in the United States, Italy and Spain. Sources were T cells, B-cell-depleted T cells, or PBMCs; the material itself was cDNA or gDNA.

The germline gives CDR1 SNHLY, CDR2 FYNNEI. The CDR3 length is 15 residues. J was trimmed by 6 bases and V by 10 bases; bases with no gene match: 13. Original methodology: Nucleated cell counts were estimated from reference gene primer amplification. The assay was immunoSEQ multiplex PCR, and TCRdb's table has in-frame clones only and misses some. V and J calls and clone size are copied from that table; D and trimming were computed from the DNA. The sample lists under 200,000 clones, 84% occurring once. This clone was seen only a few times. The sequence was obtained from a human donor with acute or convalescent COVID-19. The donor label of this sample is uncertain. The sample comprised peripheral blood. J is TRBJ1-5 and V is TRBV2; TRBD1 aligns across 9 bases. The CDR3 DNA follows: TGTGCCACCCGGGGGGGGACAGGGAATAGTCAGCCCCAGCATTTT. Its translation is CATRGGTGNSQPQHF.